The 10 T cell receptor beta chains listed next were all sequenced from one sample in a study of blood T cell repertoires in COVID-19. Repertoires were generated with immunoSEQ multiplex PCR, while TCRdb's copy carries only in-frame clones and drops some. This sample has 15,000 to 20,000 clones, with about 85% found just once. The sample comprised peripheral blood. The receptors derive from a human donor in a cohort sampled during active COVID-19.

The gene calls are TRBV21-1 and TRBJ2-3; the table's TRBD2 call for D was not verified on the DNA. TRBV21-1 is shown as a pseudogene. The CDR3 has 16 residues. The CDR3, as DNA: TGTGCCAGCCCTATCGGACTAGCGGCTTACACAGATACGCAGTATTTT. Amino acid sequence: CASPIGLAAYTDTQYF.

J is TRBJ2-3 and V is TRBV2; 8 nucleotides agree with TRBD1. Germline assignment: CDR1 SNHLY and CDR2 FYNNEI. The CDR3 consists of 12 residues. J gave up 9 bases and V 2 bases, and 1 base lay outside the gene matches. CDR3 loop: CASSETGGTQYF. CDR3 DNA: TGTGCCAGCAGTGAAACAGGGGGGACGCAGTATTTT.

This clone was detected once. The rearrangement uses TRBV11-2 and TRBJ2-1, with D perhaps TRBD1 (5 bases). The V end lost 1 base, the J end lost 6 bases, and 19 bases lay between the germline ends. Germline-derived CDR1 and CDR2 are SGHAT and FQNNGV. The length of the CDR3 is 17 residues. The CDR3 spells CASSLGGAAFLSNEQFF. The CDR3 DNA reads as TGTGCCAGCAGCTTAGGTGGGGCAGCTTTTCTCTCCAATGAGCAGTTCTTC. Looking up the rest from reference TRBV11-2 and TRBJ2-1 gives the full variable domain: EAGVAQSPRYKIIEKRQSVAFWCNPISGHATLYWYQQILGQGPKLLIQFQNNGVVDDSQLPKDRFSAERLKGVDSTLKIQPAKLEDSAVYLCASSLGGAAFLSNEQFFGPGTRLTVL.

The J gene is TRBJ2-5, the V gene TRBV7-2; 8 bases align to TRBD2. J lost 5 bases, V lost 3 bases, and 8 bases had no gene match. Germline loops: CDR1 SGHTA, CDR2 FQGNSA. The CDR3 sequence is 15 residues long. This chain's CDR3 is CASSLVSGGGETQYF. In DNA form, the CDR3 reads TGTGCCAGCAGCTTGGTCAGCGGGGGAGGGGAGACCCAGTACTTC.

This clone has more than one count but fewer than ten. The genes are TRBV19 and TRBJ1-4; 7 positions match TRBD1. The CDR3 totals 14 residues. V was pared by 6 bases and J by 10 bases, with 11 bases of the junction left unmatched. Germline V lookup: CDR1 LNHDA, CDR2 SQIVND (reference sequence). The CDR3 DNA is TGTGCCAGTAGCAGGGGACAGCAAGAAGGAAAACTGTTTTTT. Encoded protein: CASSRGQQEGKLFF. Filled out from reference TRBV19 and TRBJ1-4, the complete variable domain reads DGGITQSPKYLFRKEGQNVTLSCEQNLNHDAMYWYRQDPGQGLRLIYYSQIVNDFQKGDIAEGYSVSREKKESFPLTVTSAQKNPTAFYLCASSRGQQEGKLFFGSGTQLSVL.

This clone appeared a few times. This sequence joins TRBV5-8 and TRBJ1-1, with D possibly TRBD1 on 6 matching bases. V gave up 1 base and J gave up 6 bases, with 10 bases separating them. This CDR3 has 13 amino acids. CDR1 and CDR2 from the germline V gene are SGHTS and YDEGEE. The CDR3 bases are TGTGCCAGCAGCTTGATCAGGGGCGCTGAAGCTTTCTTT. This sequence encodes CASSLIRGAEAFF. The complete variable domain, with remaining parts taken from reference TRBV5-8 and TRBJ1-1, reads EAGVTQSPTHLIKTRGQQATLRCSPISGHTSVYWYQQALGLGLQFLLWYDEGEERNRGNFPPRFSGRQFPNYSSELNVNALELEDSALYLCASSLIRGAEAFFGQGTRLTVV.

This clone was seen just once. The chain recombines TRBV7-8 with TRBJ2-5; 12 bases are a match to TRBD2. The CDR3 is made up of 16 amino acids. The V and J ends lost 7 bases and 5 bases, in that order; junction bases with no gene match: 11. CDR1 and CDR2 (germline): SGHVS, FQNEAQ. CDR3 nucleotides: TGTGCCAGCAATTCCCAAACTAGCGGGGGGATGGAGACCCAGTACTTC. It specifies CASNSQTSGGMETQYF. Together with reference TRBV7-8 and TRBJ2-5, the CDR3 gives the full variable domain: GAGVSQSPRYKVAKRGQDVALRCDPISGHVSLFWYQQALGQGPEFLTYFQNEAQLDKSGLPSDRFFAERPEGSVSTLKIQRTQQEDSAVYLCASNSQTSGGMETQYFGPGTRLLVL.

The CDR3 nucleotides read TGTGCCACCAGCAGAGAGGCAGTAAATCAGCCCCAGCATTTT. It yields the protein CATSREAVNQPQHF. The rearrangement links TRBV15 to TRBJ1-5; D call uncertain. V was cut by 0 bases and J by 4 bases, with 7 bases left in between. The CDR3 covers 14 residues. Germline CDR1 reads LNHNV; CDR2 reads YYDKDF (reference sequence).

This chain uses TRBV5-8 with TRBJ1-1; 8 nucleotides align to TRBD1. The trim removed 5 bases at V and 11 bases at J, leaving 17 bases unmatched. CDR1 and CDR2 from the germline V gene are SGHTS and YDEGEE. The CDR3 is 15 residues long. The CDR3 coding sequence is TGTGCCAGCAGTTTTCCGGGACAGGCCCCATTTTGGGCTTTCTTT. Its protein is CASSFPGQAPFWAFF.

The CDR3: CAWSPQGRNGYTF. The CDR3 bases are TGTGCCTGGAGCCCACAGGGAAGGAATGGCTACACCTTC. The chain carries TRBV30 and TRBJ1-2; a possible D gene is TRBD1 (6 bases). Per the germline V gene, CDR1 is GTSNPN and CDR2 is SVGIG (reference sequence). Trimming took off 3 bases at V and 6 bases at J, with 14 bases between the two ends. There are 13 residues in the CDR3.